The clone carrying this T cell receptor (beta chain) was recorded many times. The antigen is not known. In germline, CDR1 is SGHDN, CDR2 FVKESK. The CDR3 has 15 amino acids. The junction had 10 bases not matched to a gene; V was cut back by 5 bases and J by 9 bases. Construction of TCR beta libraries relied on iRepertoire HTBI primers and on Arm-PCR targeting CDR3 regions. In the study's own analysis: Identification yielded approximately 60 TRBV and 11 to 15 TRBJ segments across samples. One entry per CDR3 protein results from TCRdb running MiXCR on the multiplex PCR reads. V and J calls and clone size were set by TCRdb, not the authors. The data contain some 320,000 distinct CDR3 sequences, roughly 18% of them singletons. The time point denotes: newly diagnosed GD, antithyroid drugs for less than 3 months. Following extraction of RNA from PBMCs, that RNA was used to make the TCR library. This entry belongs to a study of regulatory T cells in long-lasting Graves disease.

Study findings and constraints: Persistent Graves' patients showed less TCR diversity than newly diagnosed ones. Newly diagnosed disease favored TRBV20-1 and TRBJ2-1 over persistent disease.

This clonotype was sampled from a female donor with Graves disease. The rearrangement joins TRBV14 to TRBJ2-1; the match to TRBD2 covers 10 bases. The sequencing used peripheral blood mononuclear cells (PBMCs), collected at new diagnosis, from a patient treated with antithyroid drugs. CDR3 nucleotide sequence: TGTGCCAGCAGCGCCCGCAGCGGGAGGGCCTTTGAGCAGTTCTTC. It is translated as CASSARSGRAFEQFF.